This record covers a single T cell receptor (beta chain). Which antigen it targets is not known. Base qualities are not recorded, but no much larger clone differs from it by a single base. These data are taken from a study of blood T cells in healthy people across ages (dated by TCRdb to about 2015). Concerning the study at large: In model experiments, template switching captured roughly one uniquely barcoded TCR beta cDNA molecule for every two T cells. Four age groups were formed from the donors: young (average about 15 years), middle-aged (approximately 40), aged (roughly 58) and long-lived (more than 75). For two donors (one aged 18 to 30 and one aged 80 or older), the study analyzed two additional independent replicas of 1 million unique cDNA reads from the same blood draw. Age-related changes in TCR beta repertoire diversity were measured in the study by deep sequencing normalized with unique cDNA molecular identifiers. Donors of different ages were randomly distributed across sequencing lanes to avoid experimental bias.

General study outcomes and caveats: Because donor CMV infection status was unknown, age-related changes in expanded clonotypes were potentially confounded. The percentage of naive T cells measured by flow cytometry correlated strongly with observed TCR beta diversity. Estimates of total diversity from one million sequenced T cells were regarded as lower bounds and underestimates. Compared with the aged group, the long-lived group had more naive CD4+ T cells, fewer expanded clones and increased TCR diversity, a pattern suggesting age selection. Because profiling used bulk unsorted PBMCs, naive and antigen-experienced compartments could not be compared conclusively. Observed TCR beta diversity per million T cells fell roughly linearly with age, and a significant reduction was already apparent by age about 36.

From its cysteine to its phenylalanine, the CDR3 spans 17 amino acids. The retained sequence is limited to the CDR3, 51 bases, with the frame set at the first base. Relative to germline, V is missing 3 bases and J is missing 6 bases, with 8 bases of the junction outside any gene match. Reading the germline V gene gives CDR1 SGHTA and CDR2 FQGNSA. Receptor amplification or capture employed 5' RACE. These reads were obtained on an Illumina HiSeq 2500. A second roughly 6 to 11 cycle PCR used a sample-barcoded 5' primer and a J-beta primer mix. Each TCR beta cDNA molecule received a unique molecular identifier from a template-switch 5' adaptor carrying 12 random nucleotides. Each sample yielded at least 2.5 million CDR3-containing paired-end reads. First-strand cDNA synthesis was performed from all RNA using the Mint cDNA synthesis kit, with priming by a TRBC-specific oligonucleotide. Following uracil-DNA glycosylase treatment, a first 18-cycle PCR with universal primers M1SS and BC2_uni_R was performed on all cDNA. Regarding the original processing steps: For normalization, 1 million high-quality reads were randomly selected from each sample, with every read carrying a distinct molecular identifier. Instead of being binned into consensus sequences, reads that shared molecular identifiers were thrown out. MiTCR, run with a Q25 quality threshold and the strictest error-elimination algorithm, handled CDR3 identification, clonotype clustering and error correction. A nonparametric unseen species model with Euler transformation was used to estimate lower-bound total TCR beta diversity. Starting from the raw public reads, TCRdb applied fastp trimming at Q25, assembled clones with MiXCR and retained in-frame beta chains. Rows matching on CDR3 protein sequence are summarized as one entry with the most common DNA and genes. TCRdb, rather than the study authors, made the V and J calls. For this sample the table gives 1.5 million to 2 million distinct CDR3 sequences, of which roughly 50% were detected only once. Roughly 2.1% of the sample is held by the ten biggest clonotypes.

The 39 donors, aged roughly 6 to 90 years, were systemically healthy Caucasian individuals from Russia. Around 9.9 milliliters of peripheral blood were collected from each donor into EDTA-treated Vacutainer tubes. Ficoll-Paque density-gradient centrifugation was used to isolate PBMCs, with at least 6.5 million per sample. Trizol reagent was used to extract total RNA from the PBMCs, yielding at least 6 micrograms per sample. For every donor, flow cytometry on a PBMC aliquot measured the percentage of naive CD45RAhigh/CD27high T cells. Sequencing was carried out using blood. The TCR originated in a woman in her 40s in good health. The rearrangement combines TRBV7-2 with TRBJ2-1, with 13 middle bases fitting TRBD2. The CDR3 loop reads CASSFKGLAGTSNEQFF. The DNA is TGTGCCAGCAGCTTTAAGGGACTAGCGGGGACTAGCAATGAGCAGTTCTTC.